These 5 T cell receptor beta chains originate from one sample sequenced in a study of cytomegalovirus exposure and HLA in healthy donors. It was with 60 Vbeta and 13 Jbeta primers that the PCR ran. This table comes from immunoSEQ multiplex PCR, and its TCRdb copy is limited to in-frame clones, with some not included. The sample shows some 170,000 clones, about 80% of them seen only once. Sequencing was done on a sample of PBMCs. The receptors were sampled from a man between 18 and 29 years old in good health and CMV-seropositive.

The rearrangement joins TRBV10-3 to TRBJ2-1; 7 bases are shared with TRBD1. The CDR3 is made up of 16 amino acids. The V and J ends lost 0 bases and 10 bases, in that order; junction bases with no gene match: 12. The germline CDR1 and CDR2 sequences are ENHRY and SYGVKD. The DNA of the CDR3 is TGTGCCATCAGTGAGTCTAGGGGGCGGGCCGTATCGGAGCAGTTCTTC. It is translated as CAISESRGRAVSEQFF.

Notes on this clone: Because the CDR3 is missing its conserved closing phenylalanine or tryptophan, this is likely a read error. This chain links TRBV12-5 with TRBJ1-6, with a tentative D call TRBD1 (5 bases). The CDR3 is made up of 15 amino acids. The germline V gene has CDR1 LGHNT and CDR2 FRNRAP. V lost 0 bases and J 11 bases, leaving 14 bases between the germline ends. The CDR3 reads CASGLVSDRAPPLHL. The CDR3 DNA reads as TGTGCTAGTGGTTTGGTAAGTGACAGAGCCCCACCCCTCCACCTT.

The V and J genes are TRBV30 and TRBJ1-2, with a weak D call TRBD1 (5 bases). Germline V gives CDR1 GTSNPN, CDR2 SVGIG (reference sequence). V shed 5 bases and J shed 7 bases, with 20 bases lying between them. CDR3 length: 14 amino acids. The CDR3 protein is CAWGVWGETGGYTF. The CDR3 DNA is TGTGCCTGGGGGGTTTGGGGGGAGACTGGTGGCTACACCTTC.

Here the CDR3 reads CAWRGMRDAEAFF. CDR3 DNA: TGTGCCTGGAGGGGGATGCGGGACGCTGAAGCTTTCTTT. This rearrangement joins TRBV30 to TRBJ1-1, with D possibly TRBD1 on 5 matching bases. From germline, CDR1 is GTSNPN and CDR2 SVGIG (reference sequence). The V and J ends lost 3 bases and 6 bases respectively, with 14 bases between them. This CDR3 has 13 amino acids.

This sequence joins TRBV10-3 and TRBJ1-3; D uncertain. Germline-derived CDR1 and CDR2 are ENHRY and SYGVKD. V lost 6 bases, J lost 1 base, and 10 bases lay in between. CDR3 size: 14 residues. The chain's CDR3 is CAISQATSGNTIYF. CDR3 nucleotides: TGTGCCATCAGCCAGGCTACTTCTGGAAACACCATATATTTT.